This T cell receptor (beta chain) is from a study of CD8 T cells in Susac syndrome. The germline V gene encodes CDR1 SEHNR and CDR2 FQNEAQ (reference sequence). The CDR3 has 14 residues. Trimming removed 1 base from V and 6 bases from J, with 13 bases in between. TEMRA cells were FACS-enriched, and CD8+ and CD4+ T cells were isolated negatively. cDNA came from around 0.5 to 1 ug RNA primed by random hexamers. TCR beta CDR3 was amplified by immunoSEQ covering 54 Vbeta and 13 Jbeta. Using its own MiXCR run on the immunoSEQ multiplex PCR reads, TCRdb lists one record per CDR3 protein. Of roughly 200,000 distinct CDR3 sequences in the sample, approximately 93% were seen once.

V is TRBV7-9 and J is TRBJ2-7; D is undetermined. This clonotype was obtained from a human donor in good health. Sequenced material: CD4+ T cells from PBMCs. CDR3 sequence reads: CASSLGTITPEQYF. The CDR3 DNA reads as TGTGCCAGCAGCTTAGGAACCATCACCCCCGAGCAGTACTTC. Using reference TRBV7-9 and TRBJ2-7 for the parts outside the CDR3, the full variable domain is DTGVSQNPRHKITKRGQNVTFRCDPISEHNRLYWYRQTLGQGPEFLTYFQNEAQLEKSRLLSDRFSAERPKGSFSTLEIQRTEQGDSAMYLCASSLGTITPEQYFGPGTRLTVT.